A single sample gave rise to the 7 T cell receptor beta chains below, sequenced in a study of T cell changes during pregnancy in multiple sclerosis. Produced via immunoSEQ multiplex PCR; TCRdb's table is partial and in-frame only. The table shows about 68,000 clones, with approximately 90% occurring only once. This specimen was peripheral blood, taken in the third trimester of pregnancy. These receptor sequences come from a female donor with multiple sclerosis, enrolled in a pregnancy study.

The rearrangement uses TRBV6-1 and TRBJ1-2; the D gene is possibly TRBD1 (5 bases). With 7 bases removed from V and 3 bases from J, the gap between germline ends came to 15 bases. Germline lookup yields CDR1 MNHNS and CDR2 SASEGT. The CDR3 sequence is 14 residues long. The CDR3 loop is CASTSGGPDYGYTF. In DNA, the CDR3 is TGTGCCAGCACCTCGGGGGGACCCGACTATGGCTACACCTTC.

The genes are TRBV18 and TRBJ2-5, with D perhaps matching TRBD2 (5 bases). V was cut by 8 bases and J by 3 bases, with 7 bases left in between. This CDR3 has 11 amino acids. Per the germline V gene, CDR1 is KGHSH and CDR2 is LQKENI. CDR3 DNA: TGTGCCAGCACGGAGGAAGAGACCCAGTACTTC. Protein product: CASTEEETQYF.

The gene calls are TRBV7-6 and TRBJ2-7, with D perhaps TRBD2 (6 bases). Germline V gives CDR1 SGHVS, CDR2 FNYEAQ. V was clipped by 4 bases and J by 0 bases, with 19 bases between them. The CDR3 contains 17 residues. CDR3 nucleotides: TGTGCCAGCAGCTCCGTCCCTGGGCGGGGAATCTCCTACGAGCAGTACTTC. This codes for CASSSVPGRGISYEQYF.

The chain is built from TRBV2 and TRBJ1-4, with D possibly matching TRBD1 (6 bases). The CDR3 length is 15 residues. The V gene lost 4 bases and the J gene lost 4 bases, with 13 bases spanning the gap. CDR1 and CDR2 (germline): SNHLY, FYNNEI. Written as DNA, the CDR3 is TGTGCCAGCAGTGGATCGGGCAGGGGTAATGAAAAACTGTTTTTT. Its translation is CASSGSGRGNEKLFF.

The chain carries TRBV2 and TRBJ1-1, with 7 positions matching TRBD1. Germline trimming cut 8 bases from V and 8 bases from J; bases unmatched to any gene: 17. The germline V gene has CDR1 SNHLY and CDR2 FYNNEI. There are 15 residues in the CDR3. The CDR3 is CASGRIGTVGAEAFF. CDR3 coding DNA: TGTGCCAGCGGCAGAATCGGGACAGTGGGGGCAGAAGCTTTCTTT.

The CDR3 is CASSRQGNTEAFF. The CDR3 nucleotides are TGTGCCAGCAGTCGACAGGGGAACACTGAAGCTTTCTTT. V usage is TRBV7-6 and J usage is TRBJ1-1, with 7 bases matching TRBD1. CDR3 length: 13 amino acids. The germline gives CDR1 SGHVS, CDR2 FNYEAQ. The V segment lost 6 bases and the J segment 1 base; nucleotides outside the gene matches: 2.

This chain links TRBV7-8 with TRBJ1-1, with TRBD1 as a possible D gene (5 bases). The CDR3 runs to 14 residues. Germline V gene lookup returns CDR1 SGHVS and CDR2 FQNEAQ. V lost 2 bases and J 0 bases, leaving 7 bases between the germline ends. CDR3 protein: CASSLTGVNTEAFF. The CDR3 DNA is TGTGCCAGCAGCTTAACGGGGGTGAACACTGAAGCTTTCTTT.